This TCR beta chain was identified in a study of blood T cell repertoires in COVID-19. Overall study context: There were acute and convalescent COVID-19 samples, and they came from the United States, Italy and Spain.

Individuals aged roughly 18 to 95 years were recruited from approximately 22 US areas. Participants had their cohort set by participant-reported clinical history. Sequenced by immunoSEQ multiplex PCR; TCRdb stores in-frame clones only, minus some. This table has fewer than 350,000 clones, 75% to 90% appearing once. The CDR3 is made up of 11 amino acids. From germline, CDR1 is GTSNPN and CDR2 SVGIG (reference sequence). V was pared by 4 bases and J by 10 bases, with 13 bases between. Sequenced material: PBMCs or T cells enriched from blood (not recorded which). This receptor was identified in a woman aged 35 to 49 who had recovered from COVID-19. The rearrangement joins TRBV30 to TRBJ1-1, with a weak D call TRBD1 (5 bases). The CDR3 loop reads CAWTTGLGAFF. CDR3 DNA: TGTGCCTGGACTACAGGCTTGGGAGCTTTCTTT.